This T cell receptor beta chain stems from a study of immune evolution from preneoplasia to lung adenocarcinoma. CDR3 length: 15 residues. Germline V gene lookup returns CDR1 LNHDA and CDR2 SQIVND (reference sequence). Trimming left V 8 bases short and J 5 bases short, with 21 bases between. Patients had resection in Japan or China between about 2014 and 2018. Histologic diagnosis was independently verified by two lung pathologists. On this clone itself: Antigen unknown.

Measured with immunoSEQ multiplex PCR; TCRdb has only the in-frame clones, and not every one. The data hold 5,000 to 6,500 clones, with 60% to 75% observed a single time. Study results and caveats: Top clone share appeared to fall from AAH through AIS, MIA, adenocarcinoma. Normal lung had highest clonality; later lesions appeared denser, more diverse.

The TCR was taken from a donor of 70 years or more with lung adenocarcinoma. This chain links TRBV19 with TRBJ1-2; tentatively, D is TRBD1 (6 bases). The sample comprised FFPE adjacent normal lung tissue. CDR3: CASRRTADQTYGYTF. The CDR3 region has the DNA TGTGCCAGTCGTAGGACAGCGGACCAGACTTATGGCTACACCTTC.